The 20 T cell receptor beta chains listed next were all sequenced from one sample in a study of blood T cells in healthy people across ages. Then a second PCR, running roughly 7 to 11 cycles, was carried out with a sample-barcoded 5' primer and a J-beta primer mix. TCRdb reanalysed the 5' RACE reads using MiXCR and keeps one entry per CDR3 protein. Of about 2 million distinct CDR3 sequences listed, about 49% are singletons. Sequences were obtained from blood. The origin of the receptors is a middle-aged woman in good health.

This clonotype occurred a few times. The rearrangement joins TRBV29-1 to TRBJ2-2, with TRBD2 matching over 10 bases. Germline V CDR1 and CDR2: SQVTM, ANQGSEA. V was pared by 3 bases and J by 2 bases, with 12 bases of the junction left unmatched. The CDR3 length is 18 residues. This CDR3 is CSVERASGGRINTGELFF. The DNA for the CDR3 is TGCAGCGTTGAGCGGGCTAGCGGGGGCCGAATAAACACCGGGGAGCTGTTTTTT.

J is TRBJ2-6 and V is TRBV20-1; 11 positions agree with TRBD1. Germline V gene sequence: CDR1 DFQATT, CDR2 SNEGSKA (reference sequence). The CDR3 spans 16 residues. V lost 1 base and J lost 2; bases outside the gene matches: 1. The CDR3 bases are TGCAGTGCTAGAGGGACAGGGGGCGCTGGGGCCAACGTCCTGACTTTC. Protein product: CSARGTGGAGANVLTF.

This chain uses TRBV6-2 or TRBV6-3 with TRBJ2-7; 12 nucleotides line up with TRBD1. The CDR3 runs 17 residues. With 5 bases clipped from V and 0 bases from J, the junction kept 8 bases outside the gene matches. CDR1 and CDR2 (germline): MNHEY, SVGEGT. This chain's CDR3 is CASSRLPGQGASYEQYF. The CDR3 coding sequence is TGTGCCAGCAGTCGCCTTCCGGGACAGGGGGCCTCCTACGAGCAGTACTTC.

The rearrangement links TRBV4-2 to TRBJ2-3, with D unresolved. The CDR3 has 16 residues. V lost 3 bases and J 3 bases, leaving 16 bases between the germline ends. Germline CDR1 LGHNA, CDR2 YNFKEQ. CDR3 nucleotide sequence: TGTGCCAGCAGCCAGGCTCCCCCCCTGGGGACAGATACGCAGTATTTT. It specifies CASSQAPPLGTDTQYF.

This clonotype was seen a few times. The V gene is TRBV2, the J gene TRBJ2-3; 8 bases map to TRBD1. The length of the CDR3 is 14 residues. V gave up 4 bases and J gave up 6 bases; unmatched junction bases: 6. Germline V gene sequence: CDR1 SNHLY, CDR2 FYNNEI. The CDR3 DNA is TGTGCCAGCAGTGTAAACAGGGGGTGGGATACGCAGTATTTT. Amino acids: CASSVNRGWDTQYF.

There are a few counts of this clonotype. This chain joins TRBV6-1 and TRBJ2-7; 11 bases map to TRBD1. After removal of 4 bases from V and 0 bases from J, the junction contained 11 bases not matched to a gene. CDR3 length: 18 amino acids. CDR1 is MNHNS and CDR2 is SASEGT in the germline V gene. CDR3 loop: CASSVGTGGSRDSYEQYF. The CDR3 DNA sequence: TGTGCCAGCAGTGTCGGGACAGGGGGGAGCAGGGACTCCTACGAGCAGTACTTC.

V and J are TRBV7-6 and TRBJ2-5, with 8 bases identical to TRBD1. The CDR3 totals 17 residues. With 5 bases clipped from V and 1 base from J, the junction kept 12 bases outside the gene matches. Germline V gene data show CDR1 as SGHVS and CDR2 as FNYEAQ. The CDR3 spells CASSARQGRSFQETQYF. CDR3 nucleotides: TGTGCCAGCAGCGCCCGACAGGGGCGATCTTTCCAAGAGACCCAGTACTTC.

The gene calls are TRBV5-1 and TRBJ1-6; perhaps TRBD1 as D (5 bases). V gave up 3 bases and J gave up 10 bases, with 17 bases separating them. CDR3 length: 15 amino acids. Germline loops: CDR1 SGHRS, CDR2 YFSETQ. Written as DNA, the CDR3 is TGCGCCAGCAGCTCCGCGGGGCAGGGCCAATCACCCCTCCACTTT. Encoded protein: CASSSAGQGQSPLHF.

This clonotype appeared a few times. This rearrangement joins TRBV20-1 to TRBJ2-3; 8 bases match TRBD2. The CDR3 covers 14 residues. The germline CDR1 and CDR2 sequences are DFQATT and SNEGSKA (reference sequence). Losses at the gene ends were 5 bases for V and 4 bases for J; bases not matched to a gene: 8. The CDR3 reads CSAPGTSLADTQYF. DNA of the CDR3: TGCAGTGCTCCCGGGACTAGTCTAGCAGATACGCAGTATTTT.

This clonotype has more than one count but fewer than ten. V and J are TRBV5-1 and TRBJ2-1; D is possibly TRBD1 or TRBD2 (6 bases each). The CDR3 extends over 14 amino acids. Trimming removed 1 base at V and 6 bases at J, with 11 bases between. Germline values: CDR1 SGHRS, CDR2 YFSETQ. The CDR3 loop reads CASSLLPGANEQFF. CDR3 DNA: TGCGCCAGCAGCTTGCTGCCGGGGGCCAATGAGCAGTTCTTC.

V gene TRBV6-2 or TRBV6-3 combines with J gene TRBJ2-7; a possible D gene is TRBD2 (5 bases). This CDR3 region has 17 residues. V lost 2 bases, J lost 1 base, and 18 bases lay in between. Germline CDR1 is MNHEY and CDR2 is SVGEGT. Here the CDR3 reads CASSYHPRTRGSYEQYF. For the CDR3, the DNA is TGTGCCAGCAGTTACCATCCCAGGACCCGGGGTTCCTACGAGCAGTACTTC.

The chain has TRBV4-2 and TRBJ1-6, with D possibly TRBD1 on 6 matching bases. Per the germline V gene, CDR1 is LGHNA and CDR2 is YNFKEQ. V was clipped by 1 base and J by 0 bases, with 10 bases between them. CDR3 length equals 17 residues. The CDR3: CASSQGQVSSYNSPLHF. The CDR3 DNA follows: TGTGCCAGCAGCCAAGGACAGGTTAGCTCCTATAATTCACCCCTCCACTTT.

Only a few counts were recorded for this clonotype. CDR3 DNA: TGTGCCAGCAGTTACTCTGGCGGGGGGGCTGAAGTTGTTACAGATACGCAGTATTTT. Protein: CASSYSGGGAEVVTDTQYF. This chain uses TRBV6-5 with TRBJ2-3; 9 nucleotides match TRBD2. V lost 0 bases and J lost 3; bases outside the gene matches: 13. CDR3 length: 19 amino acids. The germline gives CDR1 MNHEY, CDR2 SVGAGI.

This clonotype was counted between two and nine times. The rearrangement uses TRBV14 and TRBJ2-5, with 9 bases lining up with TRBD2. Germline V gene sequence: CDR1 SGHDN, CDR2 FVKESK. Trimming took 4 bases from V and 4 from J; bases not matched to a gene: 31. The CDR3 runs to 23 residues. In nucleotides, the CDR3 is TGTGCCAGCAGCCTAAGTGGGATTGACAGACAAACCGTGAGCGGGGGGATCGTAGAGACCCAGTACTTC. Translated, it gives CASSLSGIDRQTVSGGIVETQYF. The full variable domain, its missing parts supplied by reference TRBV14 and TRBJ2-5, is EAGVTQFPSHSVIEKGQTVTLRCDPISGHDNLYWYRRVMGKEIKFLLHFVKESKQDESGMPNNRFLAERTGGTYSTLKVQPAELEDSGVYFCASSLSGIDRQTVSGGIVETQYFGPGTRLLVL.

J is TRBJ2-5 and V is TRBV5-1, with 8 bases fitting TRBD1. V gave up 2 bases and J gave up 2 bases; unmatched junction bases: 14. Looked up from germline, CDR1 is SGHRS and CDR2 is YFSETQ. The CDR3 sequence is 18 residues long. In DNA form, the CDR3 reads TGCGCCAGCAGCTTCTGGGCCGACAGGGGATCGGTTCAAGAGACCCAGTACTTC. It encodes CASSFWADRGSVQETQYF.

This chain links TRBV10-3 with TRBJ1-6; 12 bases line up with TRBD1. Germline values: CDR1 ENHRY, CDR2 SYGVKD. This CDR3 region has 18 residues. Trimming cost V 4 bases and J 7 bases; bases outside gene matches: 11. The CDR3 DNA sequence: TGTGCCATCAGTGCCCCGGCCGGGACAGGGGGCAGGAATTCACCCCTCCACTTT. This encodes CAISAPAGTGGRNSPLHF.

Only a few counts were recorded for this clonotype. J is TRBJ2-5 and V is TRBV13; a possible D gene is TRBD1 (6 bases). The CDR3 runs 15 residues. CDR1 PRHDT and CDR2 FYEKMQ come from the germline V gene (reference sequence). The V and J ends lost 2 bases and 1 base respectively, with 11 bases between them. The CDR3 reads CASSLRRQVQETQYF. In DNA, the CDR3 is TGTGCCAGCAGCTTACGGAGACAGGTCCAAGAGACCCAGTACTTC.

The chain couples TRBV18 to TRBJ2-7, with 8 bases identical to TRBD2. Per the germline V gene, CDR1 is KGHSH and CDR2 is LQKENI. V gave up 3 bases and J gave up 5 bases; unmatched junction bases: 9. The CDR3 consists of 15 residues. CDR3 sequence reads: CASSPRRGGDHEQYF. The DNA for the CDR3 is TGTGCCAGCTCACCCCGACGGGGGGGAGACCACGAGCAGTACTTC.

V gene TRBV4-3 combines with J gene TRBJ2-5; D not resolved. The V gene lost 0 bases and the J gene lost 6 bases, with 11 bases spanning the gap. The CDR3 is 14 residues long. The germline V gene encodes CDR1 LGHNA and CDR2 YSLEER. The CDR3 bases are TGCGCCAGCAGCCAAGATCGGGTAGCCAAGACCCAGTACTTC. Its translation: CASSQDRVAKTQYF.

In this sample, this clonotype turned up once. The chain is built from TRBV5-1 and TRBJ2-7, with 7 positions matching TRBD1. V lost 3 bases, J lost 6 bases, and 27 bases stayed unmatched. Germline lookup yields CDR1 SGHRS and CDR2 YFSETQ. This CDR3 comprises 20 residues. Here the CDR3 DNA reads TGCGCCAGCAGCTACGCGTGGCTGGGGACAACCGGAGAGGCAGGGGGCGAGCAGTACTTC. Its protein product is CASSYAWLGTTGEAGGEQYF.